A selection of T cell receptor beta chains follows, all from one sample in a study of T cell changes during pregnancy in multiple sclerosis. Profiled with immunoSEQ multiplex PCR; TCRdb holds only in-frame clones, not every one. Among approximately 35,000 clones listed, 85% to 95% were seen once. Sample: PBMCs (not recorded whether the cells were cultured). These receptors were collected from a female donor with multiple sclerosis, enrolled in a pregnancy study. The CDR3 runs from the conserved cysteine through the conserved F or W. The D gene is left open where the match is weak. Some rows have no size entry. The others give once, few or many, or a class for an expanded clone.

v_gene	d_gene	len	j_gene	abundance	CDR3aa	CDR3nt
TRBV4-3	.	13	TRBJ1-1	.	CASSQDRHREAFF	TGCGCCAGCAGCCAAGATCGTCACCGTGAAGCTTTCTTT
TRBV7-2	TRBD2	15	TRBJ2-7	.	CASSRGGSIPYEQYF	TGTGCCAGCAGCCGGGGGGGGAGTATCCCCTACGAGCAGTACTTC
TRBV5-1	.	15	TRBJ1-5	.	CASSLGVGINQPQHF	TGCGCCAGCAGCTTGGGTGTCGGGATAAATCAGCCCCAGCATTTT
TRBV5-1	.	18	TRBJ2-3	.	CASSLGLYASAGTDTQYF	TGCGCCAGCAGCTTGGGCCTTTATGCGAGCGCGGGCACAGATACGCAGTATTTT
TRBV19	.	15	TRBJ2-7	.	CASSIDVRGPYEQYF	TGTGCCAGTAGTATAGATGTCCGGGGGCCCTACGAGCAGTACTTC
TRBV6-5	TRBD1	15	TRBJ1-1	.	CASSYSQGRRAEAFF	TGTGCCAGCAGTTACTCACAGGGGCGAAGGGCTGAAGCTTTCTTT
TRBV27	.	14	TRBJ1-1	.	CASSPQDDVTEAFF	TGTGCCAGCAGTCCTCAGGATGATGTCACTGAAGCTTTCTTT
TRBV19	TRBD1	14	TRBJ2-7	.	CASKGGTGGLQQYF	TGTGCCAGTAAGGGCGGGACAGGGGGCCTTCAGCAGTACTTC
TRBV14	.	13	TRBJ1-2	once	CASSQGGIYGYTF	TGTGCCAGCAGCCAAGGAGGAATCTATGGCTACACCTTC
TRBV7-2	.	16	TRBJ2-5	.	CASSVQPGAGQETQYF	TGTGCCAGCAGCGTACAACCCGGGGCGGGACAAGAGACCCAGTACTTC
TRBV6-1	.	13	TRBJ1-1	.	CATMGTGSTEAFF	TGTGCCACTATGGGGACTGGAAGCACTGAAGCTTTCTTT
TRBV5-1	TRBD2	16	TRBJ2-3	.	CASSLRPSGSTDTQYF	TGCGCCAGCAGCTTGAGGCCTAGCGGAAGCACAGATACGCAGTATTTT